This section outlines one TCR beta chain sequence together with its context. The antigen remains undetermined. The entry originates in a study of monozygotic twins with cystic fibrosis. Study background: Libraries were built from three micrograms of fragmented DNA using about 16 PCR cycles. Study-wide results and caveats: In 13 of 16 pairs, V gene usage was closest to the co-twin's. Unrelated CF individuals shared fewer identical clonotypes than monozygotic CF twins.

V dropped 0 bases and J dropped 6 bases, with 5 bases sitting between them. CDR1 is SGHRS and CDR2 is YFSETQ in the germline V gene. The CDR3 runs 12 residues. Profiled with immunoSEQ multiplex PCR; TCRdb holds only in-frame clones, not every one. The table lists about 36,000 clones, over 70% of them singletons. This receptor was identified in a girl aged 2 to 9 with cystic fibrosis. The V gene is TRBV5-1, the J gene TRBJ2-3; unclear D gene. The sequenced material came from blood. DNA of the CDR3: TGCGCCAGCAGCTTGGATTGGGATACGCAGTATTTT. The encoded protein is CASSLDWDTQYF.